These T cell receptor beta chains were read from a single sample in a study of vaccination effects on CD4 cells after COVID-19. These TCRs are of unknown antigen specificity. Profiled with immunoSEQ multiplex PCR; TCRdb holds only in-frame clones, not every one. Of 35,000 to 45,000 clones listed, around 76% were seen once; the top ten hold 10% to 12%. Sequenced material: CD4+ T cells from PBMCs cultured with SARS-CoV-2 spike peptides, taken before COVID-19 vaccination. The receptors stem from a human donor who received a COVID-19 vaccine. CDR3s include the opening cysteine and the closing phenylalanine or tryptophan. The D gene is left open where the match is weak. The size of a clone is reported for some rows only, either as once, few or many, or as a class for expanded clones.

>TRBV7-6|-|TRBJ2-2|15|few
CASSLAPTVTGELFF
TGTGCCAGCAGCTTAGCCCCGACAGTCACCGGGGAGCTGTTTTTT
>TRBV19|-|TRBJ1-1|14|-
CASSMRRRNTEAFF
TGTGCCAGTAGTATGCGGCGGAGGAACACTGAAGCTTTCTTT
>TRBV6-5|-|TRBJ1-6|14|-
CASSYWGPSSPLHF
TGTGCCAGCAGTTACTGGGGACCCAGTTCACCCCTCCACTTT
>TRBV19|TRBD2|TRBJ2-3|13|-
CASCSGGQATQYF
TGTGCCAGCTGTAGCGGGGGGCAGGCTACGCAGTATTTT
>TRBV3-1/TRBV3-2|-|TRBJ1-5|14|-
CASSPGVGGSAQHF
TGTGCCAGCAGCCCTGGGGTCGGGGGATCGGCCCAGCATTTT
>TRBV5-1|-|TRBJ2-1|16|-
CASSQRQRTSYNEQFF
TGCGCCAGCAGCCAAAGACAGCGGACCTCCTACAATGAGCAGTTCTTC
>TRBV24-1|-|TRBJ2-6|14|-
CATSDSRGANVLTF
TGTGCCACCAGTGATTCCCGGGGGGCCAACGTCCTGACTTTC
>TRBV24-1|TRBD1|TRBJ2-3|17|-
CATSDLGPGTGKDTQYF
TGTGCCACCAGTGATTTGGGTCCCGGGACAGGGAAAGATACGCAGTATTTT
>TRBV2|TRBD2|TRBJ2-5|17|-
CASRSILWTSGQETQYF
TGTGCCAGCAGGTCCATCTTGTGGACTAGCGGCCAAGAGACCCAGTACTTC
>TRBV19|-|TRBJ2-3|13|-
CASRDPSTDTQYF
TGTGCCAGTAGAGATCCTAGCACAGATACGCAGTATTTT
>TRBV29-1|-|TRBJ2-3|15|-
CSVTRGMGTTDTQYF
TGCAGCGTCACCCGGGGCATGGGCACTACAGATACGCAGTATTTT
>TRBV30|-|TRBJ1-4|14|few
CAWSASGPYEKLFF
TGTGCCTGGAGTGCGTCAGGTCCGTACGAAAAACTGTTTTTT
>TRBV9|-|TRBJ2-3|14|-
CASSQGPHTDTQYF
TGTGCCAGCAGCCAGGGACCACACACAGATACGCAGTATTTT
>TRBV7-2|-|TRBJ1-2|13|-
CASSPDKNYGYTF
TGTGCCAGCAGCCCAGACAAGAACTATGGCTACACCTTC
>TRBV9|TRBD1|TRBJ1-2|15|-
CASSVGTGRTYGYTF
TGTGCCAGCAGCGTAGGGACAGGGCGGACCTATGGCTACACCTTC
>TRBV7-3|TRBD2|TRBJ2-1|15|few
CASSPAGVSYNEQFF
TGTGCCAGCAGCCCGGCGGGGGTCTCCTACAATGAGCAGTTCTTC
>TRBV27|-|TRBJ1-6|14|-
CASSKGLFNSPLHF
TGTGCCAGCAGTAAGGGACTGTTTAATTCACCCCTCCACTTT
>TRBV12-5|-|TRBJ1-1|14|-
CASGLRGMGTEAFF
TGTGCTAGTGGTTTGCGAGGGATGGGGACTGAAGCTTTCTTT
>TRBV10-3|-|TRBJ2-5|13|-
CAIMGTAGETQYF
TGTGCCATTATGGGGACGGCCGGGGAGACCCAGTACTTC
>TRBV15|-|TRBJ1-3|13|-
CATSREGGNTIYF
TGTGCCACCAGCAGAGAGGGGGGAAACACCATATATTTT
>TRBV9|-|TRBJ2-1|16|-
CASSVSGTPSYNEQFF
TGTGCCAGCAGCGTCTCCGGGACTCCTTCCTACAATGAGCAGTTCTTC
>TRBV6-1|TRBD1|TRBJ1-1|17|-
CASSEYGTGVGKTEAFF
TGTGCCAGCAGTGAATATGGGACAGGGGTCGGAAAAACTGAAGCTTTCTTT
>TRBV4-1|TRBD1|TRBJ1-6|17|-
CASSQDREPGGVSPLHF
TGCGCCAGCAGCCAAGATCGTGAGCCAGGGGGCGTTTCACCCCTCCACTTT
>TRBV7-2|TRBD1|TRBJ1-6|15|-
CASSVRDSTYSPLHF
TGTGCCAGCAGCGTCCGGGACAGTACTTATTCACCCCTCCACTTT
>TRBV9|TRBD1|TRBJ1-1|14|-
CASSADRGRTEAFF
TGTGCCAGCAGCGCAGACAGGGGGAGGACTGAAGCTTTCTTT
>TRBV2|-|TRBJ2-3|11|few
CASRGTITQYF
TGTGCCAGCAGAGGCACCATCACGCAGTATTTT
>TRBV29-1|-|TRBJ1-1|13|-
CSVAWGENTEAFF
TGCAGCGTTGCATGGGGCGAGAACACTGAAGCTTTCTTT
>TRBV9|-|TRBJ2-2|14|-
CASSPQAATGELFF
TGTGCCAGCAGTCCACAGGCGGCAACCGGGGAGCTGTTTTTT
>TRBV18|-|TRBJ1-2|15|-
CASSPPKGDNYGYTF
TGTGCCAGCTCACCACCGAAGGGGGATAACTATGGCTACACCTTC
>TRBV2|TRBD2|TRBJ2-3|15|once
CASNGAGGRTDTQYF
TGTGCCAGCAATGGAGCGGGGGGCCGCACAGATACGCAGTATTTT
>TRBV5-1|-|TRBJ1-1|14|-
CASSLIETNTEAFF
TGCGCCAGCAGCCTCATTGAAACGAACACTGAAGCTTTCTTT
>TRBV7-2|TRBD1|TRBJ1-2|14|few
CASSSDRGFYGYTF
TGTGCCAGCAGCTCGGACAGGGGGTTCTATGGCTACACCTTC
>TRBV4-3|TRBD2|TRBJ2-3|15|-
CASGLAGTSGDTQYF
TGCGCCAGCGGGCTAGCGGGGACTAGCGGGGATACGCAGTATTTT
>TRBV5-1|-|TRBJ2-4|15|-
CASSLALGIEYIQYF
TGCGCCAGCAGCTTGGCTTTGGGGATAGAATACATTCAGTACTTC
>TRBV24-1|-|TRBJ1-5|13|-
CATALGSGQPQHF
TGTGCCACAGCGCTGGGTTCAGGCCAGCCCCAGCATTTT
>TRBV11-2|-|TRBJ1-3|16|-
CASRISRANSGNTIYF
TGTGCCAGCCGCATAAGTAGGGCAAACTCTGGAAACACCATATATTTT
>TRBV5-1|TRBD1|TRBJ1-1|16|-
CASSFAGQGGNTEAFF
TGCGCCAGCAGCTTTGCCGGACAGGGAGGGAACACTGAAGCTTTCTTT
>TRBV13|-|TRBJ2-2|15|-
CASSSRVTNTGELFF
TGTGCCAGCAGCTCCAGGGTGACGAACACCGGGGAGCTGTTTTTT
>TRBV5-1|TRBD1|TRBJ1-2|18|-
CASSLTPSGTGVNYGYTF
TGCGCCAGCAGCTTGACCCCCTCGGGGACAGGGGTTAACTATGGCTACACCTTC
>TRBV21-1|-|TRBJ1-2|14|-
CASSNRGYNYGYTF
TGTGCCAGCAGCAACAGGGGGTATAACTATGGCTACACCTTC
>TRBV4-1|TRBD1|TRBJ2-3|16|-
CASSRLPGTVTDTQYF
TGCGCCAGCAGCCGGCTGCCGGGGACAGTTACAGATACGCAGTATTTT
>TRBV4-1|-|TRBJ2-2|16|few
CASSQPPGRNTGELFF
TGCGCCAGCAGCCAACCCCCGGGACGGAACACCGGGGAGCTGTTTTTT
>TRBV5-1|-|TRBJ1-3|16|-
CASSLEAQGNGNTIYF
TGCGCCAGCAGCTTGGAGGCACAGGGAAATGGAAACACCATATATTTT
>TRBV7-2|-|TRBJ2-5|14|-
CASSLGGWKETQYF
TGTGCCAGCAGCTTGGGGGGCTGGAAAGAGACCCAGTACTTC
>TRBV18|TRBD2|TRBJ2-2|16|once
CASSPPSSGGIGELFF
TGTGCCAGCTCACCACCGTCTAGCGGGGGAATCGGGGAGCTGTTTTTT
>TRBV7-2|-|TRBJ2-5|15|-
CASSPQWGAGETQYF
TGTGCCAGCAGCCCACAATGGGGGGCCGGAGAGACCCAGTACTTC
>TRBV25-1|-|TRBJ1-1|17|-
CASTRTDLGRRGTEAFF
TGTGCCAGCACCCGAACTGACCTAGGGCGCAGGGGCACTGAAGCTTTCTTT
>TRBV2|-|TRBJ2-2|15|-
CASSEYAGSIGELFF
TGTGCCAGCAGTGAATATGCTGGGTCCATCGGGGAGCTGTTTTTT
>TRBV7-3|-|TRBJ2-1|13|-
CASSLTGYNEQFF
TGTGCCAGCAGCTTAACGGGTTACAATGAGCAGTTCTTC
>TRBV19|-|TRBJ2-6|15|-
CATLQFISGANVLTF
TGTGCCACCTTACAGTTCATCTCTGGGGCCAACGTCCTGACTTTC
>TRBV7-2|TRBD2|TRBJ2-3|15|-
CASSLLPSGGDTQYF
TGTGCCAGCAGCTTGTTGCCTAGCGGGGGAGATACGCAGTATTTT
>TRBV19|TRBD2|TRBJ2-1|14|once
CASNRRGGYNEQFF
TGTGCCAGTAATAGGCGGGGGGGTTACAATGAGCAGTTCTTC
>TRBV7-6|-|TRBJ1-6|17|-
CASSLGPFGLYNSPLHF
TGTGCCAGCAGTCTAGGGCCTTTCGGGCTTTATAATTCACCCCTCCACTTT
>TRBV25-1|TRBD1|TRBJ1-4|15|-
CASSASTGYNEKLFF
TGTGCCAGCAGTGCCTCGACAGGGTATAATGAAAAACTGTTTTTT
>TRBV5-1|TRBD1|TRBJ1-2|15|-
CASSITGGTVFGYTF
TGCGCCAGCAGCATAACAGGGGGCACCGTATTTGGCTACACCTTC